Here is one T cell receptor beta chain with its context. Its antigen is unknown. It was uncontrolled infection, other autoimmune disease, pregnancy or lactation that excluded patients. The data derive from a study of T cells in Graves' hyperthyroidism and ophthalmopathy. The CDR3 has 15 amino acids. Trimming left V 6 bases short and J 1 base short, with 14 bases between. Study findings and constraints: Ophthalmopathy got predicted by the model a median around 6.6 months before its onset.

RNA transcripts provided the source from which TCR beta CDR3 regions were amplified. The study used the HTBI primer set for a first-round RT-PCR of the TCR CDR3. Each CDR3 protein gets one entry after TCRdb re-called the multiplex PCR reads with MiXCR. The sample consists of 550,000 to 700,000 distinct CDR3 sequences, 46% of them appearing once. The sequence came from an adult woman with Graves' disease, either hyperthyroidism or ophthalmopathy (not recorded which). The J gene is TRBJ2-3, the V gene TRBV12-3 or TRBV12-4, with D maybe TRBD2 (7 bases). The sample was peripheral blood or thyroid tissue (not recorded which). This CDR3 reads CASSEVGGRTDTQYF. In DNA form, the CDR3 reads TGTGCCAGCAGCGAAGTGGGGGGGCGCACAGATACGCAGTATTTT.